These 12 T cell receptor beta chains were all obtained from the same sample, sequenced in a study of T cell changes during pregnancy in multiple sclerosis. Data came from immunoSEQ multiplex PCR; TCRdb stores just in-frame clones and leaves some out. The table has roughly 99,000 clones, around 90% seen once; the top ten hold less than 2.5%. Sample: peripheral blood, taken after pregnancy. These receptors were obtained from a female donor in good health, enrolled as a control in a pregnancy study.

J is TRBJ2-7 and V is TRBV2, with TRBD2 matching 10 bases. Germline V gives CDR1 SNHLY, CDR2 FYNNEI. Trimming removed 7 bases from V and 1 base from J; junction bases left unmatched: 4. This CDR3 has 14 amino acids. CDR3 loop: CASKLAGGSYEQYF. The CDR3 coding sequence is TGTGCCAGCAAATTAGCGGGGGGTTCCTACGAGCAGTACTTC.

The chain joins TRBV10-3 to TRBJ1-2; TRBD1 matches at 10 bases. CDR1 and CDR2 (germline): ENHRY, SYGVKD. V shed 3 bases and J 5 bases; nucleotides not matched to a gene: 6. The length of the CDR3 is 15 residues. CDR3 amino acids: CAISDGTGAGYGYTF. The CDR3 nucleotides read TGTGCCATCAGTGACGGGACAGGGGCTGGGTATGGCTACACCTTC.

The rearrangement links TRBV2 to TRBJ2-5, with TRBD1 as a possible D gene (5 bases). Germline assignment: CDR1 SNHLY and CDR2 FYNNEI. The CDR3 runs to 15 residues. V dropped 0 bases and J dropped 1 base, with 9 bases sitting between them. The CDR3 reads CASSEALGPQETQYF. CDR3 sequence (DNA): TGTGCCAGCAGTGAAGCTCTGGGGCCCCAAGAGACCCAGTACTTC.

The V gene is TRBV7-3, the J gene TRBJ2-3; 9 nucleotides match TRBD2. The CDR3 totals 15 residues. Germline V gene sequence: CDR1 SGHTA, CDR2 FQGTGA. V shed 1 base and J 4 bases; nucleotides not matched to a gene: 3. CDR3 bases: TGTGCCAGCAGCTTAAGACTAGCGGAGGCAGATACGCAGTATTTT. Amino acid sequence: CASSLRLAEADTQYF. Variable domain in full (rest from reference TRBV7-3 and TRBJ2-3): GAGVSQTPSNKVTEKGKYVELRCDPISGHTALYWYRQSLGQGPEFLIYFQGTGAADDSGLPNDRFFAVRPEGSVSTLKIQRTERGDSAVYLCASSLRLAEADTQYFGPGTRLTVL.

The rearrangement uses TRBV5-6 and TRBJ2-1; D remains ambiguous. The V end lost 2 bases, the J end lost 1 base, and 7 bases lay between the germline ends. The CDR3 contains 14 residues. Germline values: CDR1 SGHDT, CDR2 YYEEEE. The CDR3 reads CASSLASSYNEQFF. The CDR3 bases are TGTGCCAGCAGCTTAGCGAGTTCCTACAATGAGCAGTTCTTC. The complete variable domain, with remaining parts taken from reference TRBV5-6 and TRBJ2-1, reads DAGVTQSPTHLIKTRGQQVTLRCSPKSGHDTVSWYQQALGQGPQFIFQYYEEEERQRGNFPDRFSGHQFPNYSSELNVNALLLGDSALYLCASSLASSYNEQFFGPGTRLTVL.

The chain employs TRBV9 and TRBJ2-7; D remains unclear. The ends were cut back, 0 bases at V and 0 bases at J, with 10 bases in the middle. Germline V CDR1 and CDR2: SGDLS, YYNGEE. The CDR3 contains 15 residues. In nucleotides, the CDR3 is TGTGCCAGCAGCGTAGTGGTAGCTAGCTCCTACGAGCAGTACTTC. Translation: CASSVVVASSYEQYF.

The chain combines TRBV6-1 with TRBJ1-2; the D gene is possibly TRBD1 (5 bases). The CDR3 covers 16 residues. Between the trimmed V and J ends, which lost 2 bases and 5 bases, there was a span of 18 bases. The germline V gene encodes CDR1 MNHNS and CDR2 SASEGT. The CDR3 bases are TGTGCCAGCAGTGAATGGGGCACGCCCAGTATATATGGCTACACCTTC. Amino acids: CASSEWGTPSIYGYTF.

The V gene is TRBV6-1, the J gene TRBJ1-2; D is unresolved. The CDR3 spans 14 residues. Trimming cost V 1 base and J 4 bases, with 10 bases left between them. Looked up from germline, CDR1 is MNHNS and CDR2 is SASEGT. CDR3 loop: CASSEGQAGYGYTF. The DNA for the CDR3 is TGTGCCAGCAGTGAAGGTCAGGCTGGCTATGGCTACACCTTC.

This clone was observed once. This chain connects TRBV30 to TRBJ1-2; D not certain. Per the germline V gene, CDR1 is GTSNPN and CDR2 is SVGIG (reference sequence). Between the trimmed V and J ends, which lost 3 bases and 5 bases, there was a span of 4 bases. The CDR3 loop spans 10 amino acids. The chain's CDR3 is CAWSGYGYTF. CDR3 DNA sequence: TGTGCCTGGAGCGGGTATGGCTACACCTTC.

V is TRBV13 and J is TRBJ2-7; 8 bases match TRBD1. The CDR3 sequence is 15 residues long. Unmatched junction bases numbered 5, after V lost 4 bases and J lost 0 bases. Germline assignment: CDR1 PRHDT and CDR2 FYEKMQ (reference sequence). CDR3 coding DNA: TGTGCCAGCAGCTCGACAGGGGTGGCCTCCTACGAGCAGTACTTC. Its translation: CASSSTGVASYEQYF.

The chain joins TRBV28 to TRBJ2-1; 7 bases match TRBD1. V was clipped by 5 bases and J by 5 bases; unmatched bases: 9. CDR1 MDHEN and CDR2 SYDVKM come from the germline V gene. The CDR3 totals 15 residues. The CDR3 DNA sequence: TGTGCCAGCAGTGTCCTTGGACAGGCCAACAATGAGCAGTTCTTC. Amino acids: CASSVLGQANNEQFF.

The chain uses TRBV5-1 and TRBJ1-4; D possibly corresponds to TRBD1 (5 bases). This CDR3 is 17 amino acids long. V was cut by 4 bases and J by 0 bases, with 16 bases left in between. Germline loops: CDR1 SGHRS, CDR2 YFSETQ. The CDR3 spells CASSARAVGSTNEKLFF. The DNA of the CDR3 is TGCGCCAGCAGCGCCAGGGCCGTAGGGTCAACTAATGAAAAACTGTTTTTT.